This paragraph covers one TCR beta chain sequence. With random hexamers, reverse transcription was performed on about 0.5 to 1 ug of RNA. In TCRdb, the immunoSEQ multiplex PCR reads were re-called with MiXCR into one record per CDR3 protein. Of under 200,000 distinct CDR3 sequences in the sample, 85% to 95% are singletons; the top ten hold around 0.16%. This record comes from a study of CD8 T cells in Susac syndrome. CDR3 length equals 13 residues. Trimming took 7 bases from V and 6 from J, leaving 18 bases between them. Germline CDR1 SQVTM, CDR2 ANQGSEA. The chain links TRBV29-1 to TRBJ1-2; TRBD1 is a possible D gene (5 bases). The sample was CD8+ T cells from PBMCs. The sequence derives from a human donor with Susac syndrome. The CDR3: CSGRMGGLDGYTF. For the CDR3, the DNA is TGCAGCGGAAGAATGGGGGGGTTAGATGGCTACACCTTC.